One sample yielded the 8 T cell receptor beta chains listed below, sequenced in a study of cytomegalovirus exposure and HLA in healthy donors. TCRdb's table, derived via immunoSEQ multiplex PCR, lists solely in-frame clones and lacks some. The repertoire consists of some 120,000 clones, with 90% to 96% occurring once and the leading ten covering 1.5% to 2%. Source material: PBMCs. The receptors were sampled from a man between 18 and 35 years old in good health and CMV-seronegative.

The chain carries TRBV19 and TRBJ2-3; 7 nucleotides agree with TRBD1. The CDR3 is made up of 13 amino acids. Losses at the gene ends were 6 bases for V and 6 bases for J; bases not matched to a gene: 6. Per the germline V gene, CDR1 is LNHDA and CDR2 is SQIVND (reference sequence). The CDR3 nucleotides are TGTGCCAGTAGGTCGACAGGGATGGATACGCAGTATTTT. Residues: CASRSTGMDTQYF.

The chain links TRBV27 to TRBJ2-1; the match to TRBD2 covers 7 bases. The CDR3 spans 16 residues. Germline assignment: CDR1 MNHEY and CDR2 SMNVEV (reference sequence). The trim removed 2 bases at V and 7 bases at J, leaving 11 bases unmatched. The DNA of the CDR3 is TGTGCCAGCAGTTTACGTTGGCTAGCGGTCGGGAATGAGCAGTTCTTC. It specifies CASSLRWLAVGNEQFF.

The chain recombines TRBV6-1 with TRBJ2-7, with 7 bases fitting TRBD2. The V gene's germline CDR1 is MNHNS and CDR2 SASEGT. Trimming removed 8 bases from V and 5 bases from J; junction bases left unmatched: 12. This CDR3 has 14 amino acids. CDR3 DNA: TGTGCCAGCTGGTGGACGGGGGGAGGGGACGAGCAGTACTTC. Translated, it gives CASWWTGGGDEQYF.

J is TRBJ2-3 and V is TRBV6-1; possible D gene TRBD1, 6 bases. V was cut by 1 base and J by 9 bases, with 14 bases left in between. Germline V gene data show CDR1 as MNHNS and CDR2 as SASEGT. This CDR3 spans 14 amino acids. The CDR3 DNA reads as TGTGCCAGCAGTGAAGGCCTTCAGGGGTTGACGCAGTATTTT. It yields the protein CASSEGLQGLTQYF.

The chain links TRBV5-1 to TRBJ2-1, with D hard to call. The CDR3 sequence is 13 residues long. Germline-derived CDR1 and CDR2 are SGHRS and YFSETQ. V lost 0 bases and J lost 2, with 3 bases in between. This CDR3 is CASSLATYNEQFF. Written as DNA, the CDR3 is TGCGCCAGCAGCTTGGCCACCTACAATGAGCAGTTCTTC.

This chain uses TRBV5-8 with TRBJ1-5, with TRBD1 as a possible D gene (6 bases). Germline CDR1 reads SGHTS; CDR2 reads YDEGEE. The ends were cut back, 6 bases at V and 2 bases at J, with 21 bases in the middle. The CDR3 runs 17 residues. This CDR3 reads CASTLSKRRQGNQPQHF. Here the CDR3 DNA reads TGTGCCAGCACCCTATCGAAAAGGCGACAGGGCAATCAGCCCCAGCATTTT. Variable domain in full (rest from reference TRBV5-8 and TRBJ1-5): EAGVTQSPTHLIKTRGQQATLRCSPISGHTSVYWYQQALGLGLQFLLWYDEGEERNRGNFPPRFSGRQFPNYSSELNVNALELEDSALYLCASTLSKRRQGNQPQHFGDGTRLSIL.

With respect to this clone: The identical CDR3 is also encoded by other nucleotide sequences in the sample. This rearrangement joins TRBV4-1 to TRBJ2-7, with TRBD2 matching 11 bases. After removal of 1 base from V and 4 bases from J, the junction contained 3 bases not matched to a gene. The length of the CDR3 is 15 residues. Germline V lookup: CDR1 MGHRA, CDR2 YSYEKL. The CDR3 coding sequence is TGCGCCAGCAGCCAAGGACTAGCGGGATCTTACGAGCAGTACTTC. Protein sequence: CASSQGLAGSYEQYF.

This chain joins TRBV30 and TRBJ1-4, with D uncertain. The CDR3 extends over 13 amino acids. V lost 0 bases to trimming and J lost 4 bases, with 6 bases between them. Per germline, CDR1 GTSNPN and CDR2 SVGIG (reference sequence). DNA for the CDR3: TGTGCCTGGAGTGTAGAGGATAATGAAAAACTGTTTTTT. Translated: CAWSVEDNEKLFF.